Listed below are T cell receptor beta chains from one sample, sequenced in a study of blood T cell repertoires in COVID-19. The protocol was immunoSEQ multiplex PCR, while the TCRdb copy is restricted to in-frame clones and leaves out a portion. The data hold roughly 76,000 clones, with around nine tenths observed a single time. The sequencing input was peripheral blood. The receptors derive from a man aged 30 to 39 with acute or convalescent COVID-19. CDR3s include the opening cysteine and the closing phenylalanine or tryptophan. The order of the fields is D gene, J gene, clone size, V gene, CDR3 DNA, CDR3 protein. D genes are given only for firm matches. Some rows have no size entry. The others give once, few or many, or a class for an expanded clone.

>TRBD1|TRBJ1-3|-|TRBV5-1
TGCGCCAGCAGCCTAGGGACAGGCGGAAACACCATATATTTT
CASSLGTGGNTIYF
>TRBD1|TRBJ2-1|-|TRBV6-4
TGTGCCAGCAGTGACTCAGACAGGGATGAGCAGTTCTTC
CASSDSDRDEQFF
>-|TRBJ1-2|-|TRBV7-8
TGTGCCAGCAGCTTAGAGGATTCAGGGTTTTTATATGGCTACACCTTC
CASSLEDSGFLYGYTF
>-|TRBJ2-1|-|TRBV20-1
TGCAGCACTAGGTCCGACAATGAGCAGTTCTTC
CSTRSDNEQFF
>-|TRBJ2-3|-|TRBV7-3
TGTGCCAGCAGCTTAATTCCAGGGAGCACAGATACGCAGTATTTT
CASSLIPGSTDTQYF
>TRBD1|TRBJ2-2|-|TRBV7-2
TGTGCCAGCAGAATACAGACAGGGGCGGACACCGGGGAGCTGTTTTTT
CASRIQTGADTGELFF
>TRBD1|TRBJ2-2|-|TRBV3-1/TRBV3-2
TGTGCCAGCAGCCAAGGACAGGGGGGCACCGGGGAGCTGTTTTTT
CASSQGQGGTGELFF
>-|TRBJ2-7|-|TRBV9
TGTGCCAGCAGCGTAGGGTCCACCAGCTACGAGCAGTACTTC
CASSVGSTSYEQYF
>-|TRBJ2-7|-|TRBV28
TGTGCCAGCACCCCCGTTCGGGATTTCAACGAGCAGTACTTC
CASTPVRDFNEQYF
>-|TRBJ2-3|-|TRBV5-4
TGTGCCAGCAGCTTGGACGGGAGTGGCGATACGCAGTATTTT
CASSLDGSGDTQYF
>-|TRBJ1-2|once|TRBV2
TGTGCCAGCAGGACGTCCGGGGGCTACACCTTC
CASRTSGGYTF
>-|TRBJ2-2|-|TRBV24-1
TGTGCCACCAGTGATTTGGGAGGGGCCGGGGAGCTGTTTTTT
CATSDLGGAGELFF
>-|TRBJ2-3|-|TRBV19
TGTGCCAGTAGTATAGATTCTAGCTCCCTTACGCAGTATTTT
CASSIDSSSLTQYF
>-|TRBJ2-7|-|TRBV24-1
TGTGCCACCAGTGATCGGGCCAGGGTGTGCGAGCAGTACTTC
CATSDRARVCEQYF
>-|TRBJ2-7|-|TRBV20-1
TGCACCGCCCTCCGAGAGGACGAGCAGTACTTC
CTALREDEQYF
>-|TRBJ1-4|-|TRBV7-8
TGTGCCAGCAGCCCGGCGGGGCTAAATGAAAAACTGTTTTTT
CASSPAGLNEKLFF
>TRBD1|TRBJ1-2|-|TRBV7-3
TGTGCCAGCAGCAGATCCGGGACAGACTATGGCTACACCTTC
CASSRSGTDYGYTF
>TRBD2|TRBJ2-1|-|TRBV5-1
TGCGCCAGCAGCCCGAGAACTTTGCGGGAGGGGGGTGAGCAGTTCTTC
CASSPRTLREGGEQFF
>TRBD2|TRBJ2-1|-|TRBV29-1
TGCAGCGTCGCGGGGACCGGGACTAGAATCAATGAGCAGTTCTTC
CSVAGTGTRINEQFF
>TRBD1|TRBJ2-1|-|TRBV3-1/TRBV3-2
TGTGCCAGCAGTCCCCGGGACAGGGGTCCGTTCTTC
CASSPRDRGPFF
>TRBD1|TRBJ2-5|-|TRBV5-6
TGTGCCAGCAGCTTGGGGACAGGGGGAGAGACCCAGTACTTC
CASSLGTGGETQYF
>TRBD1|TRBJ1-1|-|TRBV6-6
TGTGCCAGCAGTATCCGGGACAGGAACACTGAAGCTTTCTTT
CASSIRDRNTEAFF
>TRBD1|TRBJ2-5|-|TRBV15
TGTGCCACCAGCAGACCAGGACAGGGTCCACAAGAGACCCAGTACTTC
CATSRPGQGPQETQYF
>TRBD1|TRBJ1-2|-|TRBV19
TGTGCCAGTGGTGACAGGGCGCCCTATGGCTACACCTTC
CASGDRAPYGYTF
>-|TRBJ2-5|once|TRBV30
TGTGCCTGGAGTGGTGGAGGGCTAGAGACCCAGTACTTC
CAWSGGGLETQYF
>TRBD2|TRBJ2-7|-|TRBV28
TGTGCCAGCAGTTCTCGTGTCCGGCTAGCGGGCTCCTACGAGCAGTACTTC
CASSSRVRLAGSYEQYF
>TRBD2|TRBJ2-2|-|TRBV10-2
TGCGCCAGTAGCGGGAGAGGCACCGGGGAGCTGTTTTTT
CASSGRGTGELFF
>-|TRBJ2-3|-|TRBV30
TGTGCCTGGAGTTACCAGACGGGTAGAGGCACAGATACGCAGTATTTT
CAWSYQTGRGTDTQYF
>-|TRBJ2-2|-|TRBV7-2
TGTGCCAGCAGCCAATCTGTGCTGGCGGCGAACACCGGGGAGCTGTTTTTT
CASSQSVLAANTGELFF
>-|TRBJ2-7|-|TRBV30
TGTGCCTGGAGTGTAATGGCGGCGGGGTCTAGATACGAGCAGTACTTC
CAWSVMAAGSRYEQYF
>-|TRBJ1-1|-|TRBV29-1
TGCAGCGTTGAAAGGGCAGGGCGGCGGAACACTGAAGCTTTCTTT
CSVERAGRRNTEAFF